These T cell receptor beta chains were read from a single sample in a study of blood T cell repertoires in COVID-19. The protocol was immunoSEQ multiplex PCR, while the TCRdb copy is restricted to in-frame clones and leaves out a portion. The table has fewer than 110,000 clones, roughly 90% seen once. The sequencing sample was made of peripheral blood. These receptors were taken from a man aged 40-49 years with active or convalescent COVID-19. The conserved cysteine and the conserved F or W are not part of the CDR3 here. Size values are once, few and many counts, or a class for expanded clones, and some rows have none.

V gene: TRBV7-6; clone size: .; J gene: TRBJ2-3; CDR3 protein: ASSLQAGGGADTQY
V gene: TRBV5-6; clone size: .; J gene: TRBJ1-2; CDR3 protein: ASSRRDSQLYGYT
V gene: TRBV7-9; clone size: .; J gene: TRBJ1-1; CDR3 protein: AISQGSTEAF
V gene: TRBV28; clone size: .; J gene: TRBJ1-5; CDR3 protein: ASSLDRGYSNQPQH
V gene: TRBV28; clone size: .; J gene: TRBJ2-5; CDR3 protein: ASSPGGPETQY
V gene: TRBV6-2/TRBV6-3; clone size: .; J gene: TRBJ1-1; CDR3 protein: ASSYFRTVSNTEAF
V gene: TRBV28; clone size: .; J gene: TRBJ1-5; CDR3 protein: ASSGPGQGGQPQH
V gene: TRBV18; clone size: .; J gene: TRBJ1-3; CDR3 protein: ASSPGHGSGNTIY
V gene: TRBV19; clone size: .; J gene: TRBJ1-2; CDR3 protein: ASNSGLYGYT
V gene: TRBV5-1; clone size: .; J gene: TRBJ2-6; CDR3 protein: ASSLEGVLSGANVLT
V gene: TRBV7-9; clone size: .; J gene: TRBJ2-1; CDR3 protein: ASGASGSGEQF
V gene: TRBV28; clone size: .; J gene: TRBJ2-3; CDR3 protein: ASRSPGYTDTQY
V gene: TRBV5-4; clone size: .; J gene: TRBJ1-2; CDR3 protein: ASSLGQGKSGYT
V gene: TRBV7-2; clone size: .; J gene: TRBJ2-6; CDR3 protein: ATPRGVVGSGANVLT
V gene: TRBV18; clone size: .; J gene: TRBJ1-4; CDR3 protein: ASSRDSLNEKLF
V gene: TRBV2; clone size: .; J gene: TRBJ1-5; CDR3 protein: ASGQGLGNQPQH
V gene: TRBV6-5; clone size: .; J gene: TRBJ2-3; CDR3 protein: ASSQRDRETDTQY
V gene: TRBV24-1; clone size: .; J gene: TRBJ2-2; CDR3 protein: ATSDAGQFPGELF
V gene: TRBV7-9; clone size: .; J gene: TRBJ2-3; CDR3 protein: ASGGQTSTDTQY
V gene: TRBV19; clone size: .; J gene: TRBJ2-6; CDR3 protein: ASSSQGAQGANVLT
V gene: TRBV7-2; clone size: .; J gene: TRBJ2-7; CDR3 protein: ASSSGTQAYYEQY
V gene: TRBV27; clone size: .; J gene: TRBJ2-7; CDR3 protein: ASSRLSPAPYEQY
V gene: TRBV7-8; clone size: .; J gene: TRBJ1-6; CDR3 protein: ASSLDTGSGSPLH
V gene: TRBV2; clone size: once; J gene: TRBJ2-1; CDR3 protein: ASSLGAGVYNEQF
V gene: TRBV6-2/TRBV6-3; clone size: .; J gene: TRBJ2-7; CDR3 protein: ASSYTLSSGRPYEQY
V gene: TRBV27; clone size: .; J gene: TRBJ2-5; CDR3 protein: ASSPTPLAERETQY
V gene: TRBV19; clone size: .; J gene: TRBJ1-5; CDR3 protein: ASGGQGESQPQH
V gene: TRBV6-2/TRBV6-3; clone size: .; J gene: TRBJ2-5; CDR3 protein: ASSYSDLAGNHETQY
V gene: TRBV19; clone size: .; J gene: TRBJ2-7; CDR3 protein: ASSIGIGTPNSYEQY
V gene: TRBV2; clone size: .; J gene: TRBJ2-1; CDR3 protein: ASIIGTGGGNEQF
V gene: TRBV3-1/TRBV3-2; clone size: .; J gene: TRBJ2-3; CDR3 protein: ASSQDRPSGSSDTQY
V gene: TRBV10-1; clone size: .; J gene: TRBJ2-2; CDR3 protein: ASSALAGENTNTGELF
V gene: TRBV5-1; clone size: .; J gene: TRBJ2-2; CDR3 protein: ASSYNAGLSGGELF
V gene: TRBV7-9; clone size: .; J gene: TRBJ2-1; CDR3 protein: ASSSWDRESNNEQF
V gene: TRBV2; clone size: .; J gene: TRBJ1-3; CDR3 protein: ASSEARRDLGNTIY